Below are 2 T cell receptor beta chains sequenced from a single sample in a study of T-cell memory formation after mild COVID-19. TCRdb reprocessed the 5' RACE reads with MiXCR, giving one entry per CDR3 protein. The table lists 350,000 to 500,000 distinct CDR3 sequences, 18% of them singletons. Sequenced input: PBMCs or a T cell subset sorted from them (not recorded which). The receptors shown here come from a man aged 18 to 30 who had mild COVID-19 (a few samples of this study predate the infection). Cell type and time point are not known.

The genes are TRBV20-1 and TRBJ2-7, with 9 bases lining up with TRBD1. CDR3 size: 15 residues. Germline CDR1 is DFQATT and CDR2 is SNEGSKA (reference sequence). J lost 6 bases, V lost 3 bases, and 12 bases had no gene match. Here the CDR3 reads CSASSPGQGTSEQYV. CDR3 nucleotide sequence: TGCAGTGCTAGTTCCCCCGGACAGGGGACGAGCGAGCAGTACGTC.

This clonotype was seen only a few times. This chain links TRBV7-2 with TRBJ2-7; D may correspond to TRBD1 or TRBD2 (7 bases each). Germline-derived CDR1 and CDR2 are SGHTA and FQGNSA. Between the trimmed V and J ends, which lost 2 bases and 0 bases, there was a span of 23 bases. The CDR3 extends over 19 amino acids. The CDR3 DNA sequence: TGTGCCAGCAGCTTATTTAGGGGGCGTGGGGGGGCCCCCTCCTACGAGCAGTACTTC. Protein sequence: CASSLFRGRGGAPSYEQYF.